The T cell receptor (beta chain) under discussion was sequenced for a study of glioma-infiltrating T cells. The iRepertoire nested amplicon-rescue multiplex PCR amplified TCR alpha and beta CDR3s from RNA. Input was roughly 85-450 ng of tissue mRNA or PBMC total RNA. One entry per CDR3 protein results from TCRdb running MiXCR on the multiplex PCR reads. The sample contains over 90,000 distinct CDR3 sequences, about 30% of which appear only once. V was trimmed by 3 bases and J by 4 bases, leaving 6 bases between them. The CDR3 is made up of 11 amino acids. CDR1 is SQVTM and CDR2 is ANQGSEA in the germline V gene.

The clonotype originates from a human donor with low-grade glioma or glioblastoma, undergoing nonglioma brain surgery, or in good health (not recorded which). The V call is TRBV29-1, the J call TRBJ1-2; D gene ambiguous. Sequencing used glioma tissue, nonneoplastic brain tissue, or PBMCs (not recorded which). DNA for the CDR3: TGCAGCGTTGAGAGAGGCTATGGCTACACCTTC. Its translation: CSVERGYGYTF.